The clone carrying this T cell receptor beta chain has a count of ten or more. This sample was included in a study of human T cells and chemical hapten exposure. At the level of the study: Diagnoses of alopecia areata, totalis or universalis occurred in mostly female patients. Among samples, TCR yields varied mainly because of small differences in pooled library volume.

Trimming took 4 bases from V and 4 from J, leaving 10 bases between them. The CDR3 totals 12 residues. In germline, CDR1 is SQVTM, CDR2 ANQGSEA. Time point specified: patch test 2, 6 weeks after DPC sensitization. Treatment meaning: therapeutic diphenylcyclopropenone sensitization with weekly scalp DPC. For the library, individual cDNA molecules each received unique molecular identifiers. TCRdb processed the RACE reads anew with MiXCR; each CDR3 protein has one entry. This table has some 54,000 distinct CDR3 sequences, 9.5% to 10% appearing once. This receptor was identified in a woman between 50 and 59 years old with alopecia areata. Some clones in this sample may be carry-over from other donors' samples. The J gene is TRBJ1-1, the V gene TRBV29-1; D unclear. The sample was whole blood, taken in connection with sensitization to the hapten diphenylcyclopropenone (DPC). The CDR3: CSVGRTITEAFF. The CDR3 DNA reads TGCAGCGTTGGACGGACGATCACTGAAGCTTTCTTT.